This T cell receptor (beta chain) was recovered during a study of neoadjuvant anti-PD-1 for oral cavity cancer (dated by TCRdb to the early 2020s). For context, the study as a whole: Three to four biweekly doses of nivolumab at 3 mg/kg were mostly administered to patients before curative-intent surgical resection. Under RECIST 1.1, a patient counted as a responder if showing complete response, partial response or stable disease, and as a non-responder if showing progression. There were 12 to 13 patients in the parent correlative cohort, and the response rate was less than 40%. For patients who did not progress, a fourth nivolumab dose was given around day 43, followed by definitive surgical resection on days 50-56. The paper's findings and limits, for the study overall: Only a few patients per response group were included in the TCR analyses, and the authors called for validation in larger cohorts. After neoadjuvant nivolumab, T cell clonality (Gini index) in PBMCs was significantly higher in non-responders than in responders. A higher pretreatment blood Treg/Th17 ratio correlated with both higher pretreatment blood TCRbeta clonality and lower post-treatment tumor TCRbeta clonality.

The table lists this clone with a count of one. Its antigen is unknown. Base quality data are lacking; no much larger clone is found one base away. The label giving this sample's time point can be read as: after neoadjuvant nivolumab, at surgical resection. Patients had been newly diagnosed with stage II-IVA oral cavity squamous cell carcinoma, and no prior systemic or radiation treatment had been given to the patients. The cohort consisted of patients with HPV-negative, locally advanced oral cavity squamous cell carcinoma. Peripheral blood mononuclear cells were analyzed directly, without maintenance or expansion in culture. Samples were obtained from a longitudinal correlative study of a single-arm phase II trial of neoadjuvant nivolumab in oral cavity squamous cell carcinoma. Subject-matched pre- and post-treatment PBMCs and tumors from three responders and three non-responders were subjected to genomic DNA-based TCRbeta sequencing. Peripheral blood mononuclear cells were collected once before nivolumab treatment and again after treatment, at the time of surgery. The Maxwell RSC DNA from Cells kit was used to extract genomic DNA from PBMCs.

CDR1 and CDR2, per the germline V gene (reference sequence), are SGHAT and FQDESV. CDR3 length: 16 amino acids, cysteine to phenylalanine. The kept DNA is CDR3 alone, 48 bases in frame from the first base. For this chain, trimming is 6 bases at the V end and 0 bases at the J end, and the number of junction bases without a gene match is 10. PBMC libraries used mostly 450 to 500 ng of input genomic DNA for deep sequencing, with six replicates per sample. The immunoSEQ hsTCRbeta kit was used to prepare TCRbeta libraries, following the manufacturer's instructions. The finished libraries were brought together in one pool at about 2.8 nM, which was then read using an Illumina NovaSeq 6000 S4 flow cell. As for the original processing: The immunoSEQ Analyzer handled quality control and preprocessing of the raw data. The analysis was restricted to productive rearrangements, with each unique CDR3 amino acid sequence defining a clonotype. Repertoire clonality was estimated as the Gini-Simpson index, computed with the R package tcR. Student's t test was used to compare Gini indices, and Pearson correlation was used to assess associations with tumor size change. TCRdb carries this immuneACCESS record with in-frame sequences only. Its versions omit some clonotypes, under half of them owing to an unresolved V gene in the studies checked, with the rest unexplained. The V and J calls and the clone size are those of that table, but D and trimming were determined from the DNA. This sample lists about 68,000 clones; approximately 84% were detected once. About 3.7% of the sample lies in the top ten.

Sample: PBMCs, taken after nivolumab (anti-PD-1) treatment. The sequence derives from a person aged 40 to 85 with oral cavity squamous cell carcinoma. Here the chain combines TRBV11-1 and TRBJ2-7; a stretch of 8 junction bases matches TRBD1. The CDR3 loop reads CASSPFAGGSSYEQYF. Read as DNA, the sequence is TGTGCCAGCAGTCCCTTTGCAGGGGGCAGCTCCTACGAGCAGTACTTC.